The next 26 T cell receptor beta chains were all read from a single sample in a study of glioma-infiltrating T cells. The iRepertoire nested amplicon-rescue multiplex PCR amplified TCR alpha and beta CDR3s from RNA. Each CDR3 protein is one row after TCRdb ran MiXCR on the multiplex PCR reads. The sample holds fewer than 200,000 distinct CDR3 sequences, 32% seen once. The sequenced sample consisted of glioma tissue, nonneoplastic brain tissue, or PBMCs (not recorded which). Receptors originate from a human donor with low-grade glioma or glioblastoma, undergoing nonglioma brain surgery, or in good health (not recorded which).

In its sample, this clonotype was seen a few times. This rearrangement joins TRBV5-4 to TRBJ1-2; 8 bases fit TRBD1. Germline trimming cut 0 bases from V and 5 bases from J; bases unmatched to any gene: 3. CDR1 SGHNT and CDR2 YYREEE come from the germline V gene (reference sequence). The CDR3 is 14 amino acids. The CDR3 reads CASSLGQGSYGYTF. DNA of the CDR3: TGTGCCAGCAGCTTGGGACAGGGGTCGTATGGCTACACCTTC. Supplemented by reference TRBV5-4 and TRBJ1-2, the full variable domain reads ETGVTQSPTHLIKTRGQQVTLRCSSQSGHNTVSWYQQALGQGPQFIFQYYREEENGRGNFPPRFSGLQFPNYSSELNVNALELDDSALYLCASSLGQGSYGYTFGSGTRLTVV.

The sample holds many counts of this clonotype. The chain is built from TRBV7-9 and TRBJ1-4, with D possibly matching TRBD1 (6 bases). CDR1 and CDR2 (germline): SEHNR, FQNEAQ (reference sequence). The CDR3 loop spans 14 amino acids. V was cut by 4 bases and J by 3 bases, with 9 bases left in between. CDR3: CASSSGTSNEKLFF. The CDR3 DNA is TGTGCCAGCAGCTCCGGGACATCTAATGAAAAACTGTTTTTT.

This clonotype was seen repeatedly, ten times or more. The rearrangement joins TRBV12-5 to TRBJ2-1; D is uncertain. V shed 5 bases and J shed 8 bases, with 19 bases lying between them. The CDR3 is 15 residues long. CDR1 and CDR2 from the germline V gene are LGHNT and FRNRAP. The CDR3: CASGLHHGYEDEQFF. The CDR3 region has the DNA TGTGCTAGTGGTCTCCACCACGGCTATGAGGATGAGCAGTTCTTC.

The chain carries TRBV19 and TRBJ1-5; TRBD1 might be the D (6 bases). This CDR3 comprises 16 residues. Per the germline V gene, CDR1 is LNHDA and CDR2 is SQIVND (reference sequence). Trimming took 1 base from V and 0 from J, leaving 10 bases between them. The CDR3 protein is CASSIGRGRSNQPQHF. In nucleotides, the CDR3 is TGTGCCAGTAGTATAGGGCGGGGGCGTAGCAATCAGCCCCAGCATTTT.

This clonotype appeared many times. The CDR3 reads CASSEGGSSYNEQFF. Here the CDR3 DNA reads TGTGCCAGCAGTGAAGGCGGGAGCTCCTACAATGAGCAGTTCTTC. The chain links TRBV6-1 to TRBJ2-1, with TRBD2 matching 7 bases. J was trimmed by 0 bases and V by 1 base; bases with no gene match: 0. The CDR3 runs 15 residues. Germline CDR1 MNHNS, CDR2 SASEGT.

Concerning this clonotype: A much bigger clone sits one base away, suggesting this may be a read error. A read error is likely, as this CDR3 ends without the conserved phenylalanine or tryptophan. The rearrangement uses TRBV19 and TRBJ1-2, with D possibly TRBD1 on 6 matching bases. Trimming left V 0 bases short and J 2 bases short, with 10 bases between. CDR3 size: 15 residues. Germline lookup yields CDR1 LNHDA and CDR2 SQIVND (reference sequence). The CDR3, as DNA: TGTGCCAGTAGTATAGAGCACAGGGTCAACTATGGCTACACCCTC. Translation gives CASSIEHRVNYGYTL.

As for this clonotype: The junction and the germline gene differ at one end; a read error may be behind it. This rearrangement joins TRBV6-5 to TRBJ2-7, with no clear D. Germline lookup yields CDR1 MNHEY and CDR2 SVGAGI. This CDR3 is 14 amino acids long. DNA of the CDR3: TGTGCCAGCAGTTTTGAAACAGACTCCTACGAGCAGTCCTTC. Translation: CASSFETDSYEQSF.

This clonotype was seen repeatedly, ten times or more. CDR3 region: CASIKRGQGTNEAFF. DNA of the CDR3: TGTGCCAGCATCAAAAGGGGACAGGGGACGAATGAAGCTTTCTTT. The V gene is TRBV6-1, the J gene TRBJ1-1; TRBD1 aligns across 10 bases. Germline V gene sequence: CDR1 MNHNS, CDR2 SASEGT. This CDR3 contains 15 residues. V gave up 7 bases and J gave up 7 bases; unmatched junction bases: 12.

The table lists this clonotype with many counts. The chain is built from TRBV19 and TRBJ1-1; D is undetermined. Germline V gene lookup returns CDR1 LNHDA and CDR2 SQIVND (reference sequence). The CDR3 spans 14 residues. Deletions cut 3 bases from V and 1 base from J, with 9 bases between. CDR3 bases: TGTGCCAGTAGTATGCTCAGAAAGAACACTGAAGCTTTCTTT. This sequence encodes CASSMLRKNTEAFF.

This clonotype was observed many times. This chain uses TRBV5-4 with TRBJ2-3; 9 nucleotides agree with TRBD1. The CDR3 loop spans 15 amino acids. Per the germline V gene, CDR1 is SGHNT and CDR2 is YYREEE (reference sequence). The junction had 7 bases not matched to a gene; V was cut back by 4 bases and J by 4 bases. The CDR3 region has the DNA TGTGCCAGCAGCACCCGGGACAGGGTGTCAGATACGCAGTATTTT. It specifies CASSTRDRVSDTQYF.

This clonotype has more than one count but fewer than ten. The rearrangement joins TRBV19 to TRBJ2-5, with D uncertain. Per the germline V gene, CDR1 is LNHDA and CDR2 is SQIVND (reference sequence). This CDR3 contains 13 residues. Trimming stripped 9 bases from V and 0 bases from J, with 11 bases between. The CDR3 protein is CARRTAYQETQYF. The CDR3 bases are TGTGCCAGGAGGACGGCGTACCAAGAGACCCAGTACTTC.

This clonotype has a count of ten or more. V gene TRBV7-7 combines with J gene TRBJ2-1, with D possibly TRBD2 on 6 matching bases. Trimming took off 3 bases at V and 3 bases at J, with 12 bases between the two ends. Per the germline V gene, CDR1 is SSHAT and CDR2 is FNYEAQ (reference sequence). The CDR3 loop spans 15 amino acids. The CDR3 bases are TGTGCCAGCAGCTTCTCTAGCGACAACTACAATGAGCAGTTCTTC. It specifies CASSFSSDNYNEQFF.

This clonotype was detected ten times or more. The chain has TRBV4-2 and TRBJ2-7; no definite D call. CDR1 is LGHNA, CDR2 YNFKEQ, per germline. This CDR3 is built from 12 residues. Trimming stripped 0 bases from V and 6 bases from J, with 6 bases between. CDR3 residues: CASSQDRSEQYF. CDR3 coding DNA: TGTGCCAGCAGCCAAGATCGGAGCGAGCAGTACTTC.

This clonotype occurred many times. J is TRBJ2-1 and V is TRBV6-2 or TRBV6-3, with 14 bases that match TRBD2. The germline V gene encodes CDR1 MNHEY and CDR2 SVGEGT. CDR3 length: 19 residues. V shed 1 base, J shed 6 bases, and the junction held 11 bases outside the gene matches. CDR3 sequence reads: CASSYLTSGRARVGNEQFF. In DNA, the CDR3 is TGTGCCAGCAGTTACTTGACTAGCGGGAGGGCCCGAGTGGGCAATGAGCAGTTCTTC.

Details on this clonotype: A single base separates this from a much larger clone, so it may be a read error. V and J are TRBV20-1 and TRBJ2-1, with D possibly being TRBD1 or TRBD2 (7 bases each). Trimming pared 2 bases from V and 9 bases from J, leaving 20 bases between. From germline, CDR1 is DFQATT and CDR2 SNEGSKA (reference sequence). The CDR3 runs to 15 residues. The DNA of the CDR3 is TGCAGTGCTAGAAGGGGGCTAGCGGAAGTTAGTGAGCAGTTCTTC. This gives the protein CSARRGLAEVSEQFF.

This clonotype was seen only a few times. The chain carries TRBV3-1 and TRBJ2-7; 8 nucleotides match TRBD2. V lost 1 base to trimming and J lost 0 bases; unmatched junction nucleotides: 2. The CDR3 sequence is 15 residues long. The V gene's germline CDR1 is LGHDT and CDR2 YNNKEL (reference sequence). The CDR3 sequence: CASSQGLAGSYEQYF. As DNA, the CDR3 is TGTGCCAGCAGCCAAGGGCTAGCGGGCTCCTACGAGCAGTACTTC.

This clonotype was counted a single time. The rearrangement uses TRBV2 and TRBJ2-7; 9 bases fit TRBD1. CDR3 length equals 19 residues. Trimming cost V 6 bases and J 6 bases; bases outside gene matches: 24. From germline, CDR1 is SNHLY and CDR2 FYNNEI. The CDR3 here is CASRKGRGRTGTGRSEQYF. CDR3 bases: TGTGCCAGCAGAAAAGGTCGAGGAAGAACCGGGACAGGGAGATCCGAGCAGTACTTC.

Many counts were recorded for this clonotype. The J gene is TRBJ2-3, the V gene TRBV6-1, with D tentatively TRBD1 (6 bases). Germline V gene data show CDR1 as MNHNS and CDR2 as SASEGT. This CDR3 comprises 13 residues. V was pared by 6 bases and J by 4 bases, with 11 bases between. CDR3 DNA sequence: TGTGCCAGCAGGCCGCAGGGGCCAGATACGCAGTATTTT. It is translated as CASRPQGPDTQYF.

The table lists this clonotype with many counts. The rearrangement uses TRBV4-2 and TRBJ1-2; 9 nucleotides align to TRBD1. Germline CDR1 is LGHNA and CDR2 is YNFKEQ. The CDR3 length is 15 residues. Trimming cost V 1 base and J 4 bases; bases outside gene matches: 4. DNA of the CDR3: TGTGCCAGCAGCCAAGGGACAGGGGTCTTCTATGGCTACACCTTC. Translation: CASSQGTGVFYGYTF.

Ten or more counts support this clonotype. An end of the junction does not agree with germline; a read error may underlie this. V is TRBV29-1 and J is TRBJ1-4; D is undetermined. CDR1 and CDR2 (germline): SQVTM, ANQGSEA. This CDR3 is 12 amino acids long. The CDR3 region is CSVEGMGEKLFF. The DNA of the CDR3 is TGCAGCGTCGAAGGGATGGGTGAAAAACTGTTTTTT.

This clonotype has at least ten counts. The chain recombines TRBV29-1 with TRBJ2-7; D is unclear. The germline V gene encodes CDR1 SQVTM and CDR2 ANQGSEA. V gave up 6 bases and J gave up 0 bases, with 15 bases separating them. The CDR3 is made up of 14 amino acids. The CDR3, as DNA: TGCAGCGTGAAGATCCAGGATTACTCCTACGAGCAGTACTTC. Translating gives CSVKIQDYSYEQYF.

This sequence joins TRBV6-2 or TRBV6-3 and TRBJ2-7, with a possible D match to TRBD2 (5 bases). This CDR3 comprises 12 residues. Deletions cut 6 bases from V and 3 bases from J, with 9 bases between. Germline values: CDR1 MNHEY, CDR2 SVGEGT. As DNA, the CDR3 is TGTGCCAGCAGCGCTGGGAGCTACGAGCAGTACTTC. It translates to CASSAGSYEQYF.

This clonotype occurred many times. The CDR3 coding sequence is TGCAGTGCTACCCCAATGGGGGGCAATCAGCCCCAGCATTTT. This translates into CSATPMGGNQPQHF. The chain employs TRBV20-1 and TRBJ1-5, with D possibly TRBD1 on 5 matching bases. The V end lost 4 bases, the J end lost 2 bases, and 12 bases lay between the germline ends. Germline V CDR1 and CDR2: DFQATT, SNEGSKA (reference sequence). There are 14 residues in the CDR3.

This clonotype was seen repeatedly, ten times or more. J is TRBJ1-6 and V is TRBV3-1, with 9 bases lining up with TRBD1. CDR1 is LGHDT, CDR2 YNNKEL, per germline (reference sequence). This CDR3 is built from 15 residues. Trimming removed 4 bases from V and 9 bases from J; junction bases left unmatched: 7. CDR3 nucleotides: TGTGCCAGCAGCCCGGGACAGGGAGTAAGTTCACCCCTCCACTTT. Translated, it gives CASSPGQGVSSPLHF.

About this clonotype itself: Being one base from a much bigger clone, this may be a read error. The chain uses TRBV3-1 and TRBJ1-3; the D gene is possibly TRBD1 (5 bases). This CDR3 is built from 14 residues. The germline gives CDR1 LGHDT, CDR2 YNNKEL (reference sequence). The DNA for the CDR3 is TGTGCCAGCATCCAAAAGGGGTACGGAAACACCATATATTTT. It is translated as CASIQKGYGNTIYF.

This clonotype was picked up many times. This rearrangement joins TRBV20-1 to TRBJ1-4; D is undetermined. Trimming took 0 bases from V and 0 from J, leaving 8 bases between them. The CDR3 has 15 amino acids. Germline V gives CDR1 DFQATT, CDR2 SNEGSKA (reference sequence). The CDR3 loop reads CSARDRLATNEKLFF. CDR3 DNA sequence: TGCAGTGCTAGAGATCGACTGGCAACTAATGAAAAACTGTTTTTT.